This is a list of T cell receptor beta chains from one sample in a study of control samples from healthy donors and cancer patients. Only in-frame clones appear in the TCRdb table, and some are missing; sequencing was by immunoSEQ multiplex PCR. The sample records roughly 150,000 clones, around nine tenths being singletons. The sample consisted of blood. The receptors stem from a man aged 18 to 30 in good health. The CDR3 runs from the conserved cysteine through the conserved F or W. D genes are given only for firm matches. Clone size is shown for a subset of rows, as once, few, many or a class of expanded clone.

D	V	size	J	CDR3	DNA
-	TRBV28	once	TRBJ1-2	CASTLTVANYGYTF	TGTGCCAGCACCTTGACCGTAGCTAACTATGGCTACACCTTC
TRBD1	TRBV27	once	TRBJ1-5	CASSLYQGVGQPQHF	TGTGCCAGCAGTTTATACCAGGGGGTTGGTCAGCCCCAGCATTTT
-	TRBV7-2	few	TRBJ2-1	CASSLQGYNEQFF	TGTGCCAGCAGCTTACAGGGCTACAATGAGCAGTTCTTC
-	TRBV29-1	-	TRBJ2-1	CSVPQGNEQFF	TGCAGCGTTCCCCAGGGCAATGAGCAGTTCTTC
-	TRBV30	once	TRBJ1-4	CAWSGGAGEKLFF	TGTGCCTGGAGTGGGGGGGCAGGTGAAAAACTGTTTTTT
TRBD1	TRBV5-1	-	TRBJ2-1	CASSLKGGIDRPGNEQFF	TGCGCCAGCAGCTTGAAAGGGGGCATAGACCGACCCGGCAATGAGCAGTTCTTC
TRBD1	TRBV5-4	-	TRBJ1-2	CASSSSGGFPYGYTF	TGTGCCAGCAGCTCCTCAGGGGGCTTTCCCTATGGCTACACCTTC
-	TRBV7-2	-	TRBJ1-1	CASSLDRAEDTEAFF	TGTGCCAGCAGCTTAGACAGGGCCGAGGACACTGAAGCTTTCTTT
-	TRBV9	-	TRBJ1-2	CASSVALPTTGTYGYTF	TGTGCCAGCAGCGTAGCCCTTCCGACGACGGGCACCTATGGCTACACCTTC
-	TRBV7-3	-	TRBJ2-5	CASSRTGGQETQYF	TGTGCCAGCAGCCGCACGGGCGGCCAAGAGACCCAGTACTTC
-	TRBV7-2	once	TRBJ1-3	CASSPNSGNTIYF	TGTGCCAGCAGCCCGAATAGTGGGAACACCATATATTTT
-	TRBV30	-	TRBJ2-5	CAWSVGSQETQYF	TGTGCCTGGAGTGTTGGCAGTCAAGAGACCCAGTACTTC
TRBD1	TRBV28	once	TRBJ1-2	CASSWPGQGKGGYTF	TGTGCCAGCAGTTGGCCGGGACAGGGGAAGGGCGGCTACACCTTC
-	TRBV6-2/TRBV6-3	few	TRBJ2-3	CASSLYRETDTQYF	TGTGCCAGCAGTTTGTACAGGGAAACAGATACGCAGTATTTT
-	TRBV11-2	-	TRBJ2-5	CASSLSGDIRQTQYF	TGTGCCAGCAGCTTAAGTGGGGACATCAGGCAGACCCAGTACTTC
TRBD1	TRBV7-9	-	TRBJ1-4	CASSPRDRAMEKLFF	TGTGCCAGCAGCCCACGGGACAGGGCGATGGAAAAACTGTTTTTT
-	TRBV7-2	-	TRBJ2-7	CASSLTGPGDYEQYF	TGTGCCAGCAGCTTGACAGGGCCGGGGGACTACGAGCAGTACTTC
TRBD1	TRBV6-5	-	TRBJ2-7	CASIPRGDRAGEQYF	TGTGCCAGCATCCCCCGGGGAGACAGGGCGGGCGAGCAGTACTTC
TRBD1	TRBV7-9	once	TRBJ1-1	CASSKGGQGYTEAFF	TGTGCCAGCAGCAAAGGAGGACAGGGGTACACTGAAGCTTTCTTT
-	TRBV6-2/TRBV6-3	-	TRBJ1-1	CASSYLLGGDTEAFF	TGTGCCAGCAGTTACCTCCTAGGTGGGGACACTGAAGCTTTCTTT
-	TRBV2	-	TRBJ1-2	CASSAQGGYGYTF	TGTGCCAGCAGTGCGCAGGGCGGCTATGGCTACACCTTC
-	TRBV4-2	-	TRBJ2-7	CASRGQQAYEQYF	TGTGCCTCTCGGGGGCAGCAAGCCTACGAGCAGTACTTC
-	TRBV18	-	TRBJ1-4	CASSLRTVPNEKLFF	TGTGCCAGCTCACTTAGGACGGTCCCCAATGAAAAACTGTTTTTT
-	TRBV7-3	-	TRBJ1-2	CASTHGRLGSYYGYTF	TGTGCCAGCACCCATGGAAGACTGGGGTCATACTATGGCTACACCTTC
TRBD1	TRBV28	-	TRBJ2-7	CASSSTGESSSDEQYF	TGTGCCAGCAGCTCCACAGGGGAGTCCTCGTCGGACGAGCAGTACTTC
-	TRBV3-1/TRBV3-2	-	TRBJ2-2	CASSQDRTGEHTGELFF	TGTGCCAGCAGCCAAGATCGGACGGGGGAACACACCGGGGAGCTGTTTTTT
-	TRBV7-8	-	TRBJ2-7	CASRADTFPSYEQYF	TGTGCCAGCAGAGCGGACACCTTCCCCTCCTACGAGCAGTACTTC
TRBD1	TRBV9	once	TRBJ1-3	CASSVGQGIYGNTIYF	TGTGCCAGCAGCGTAGGACAGGGTATATATGGAAACACCATATATTTT
TRBD1	TRBV27	-	TRBJ1-6	CASRKGQMNSPLHF	TGTGCCAGCAGGAAGGGACAGATGAATTCACCCCTCCACTTT
-	TRBV27	-	TRBJ2-4	CASSLSRGSKNIQYF	TGTGCCAGCAGTTTATCGAGGGGCTCCAAAAACATTCAGTACTTC
-	TRBV19	once	TRBJ1-6	CASVNSGGSPLHF	TGTGCCAGTGTAAACTCCGGCGGTTCACCCCTCCACTTT
-	TRBV4-3	few	TRBJ1-5	CASSQGHDNQPQHF	TGCGCCAGCAGCCAAGGACATGACAATCAGCCCCAGCATTTT
-	TRBV4-3	-	TRBJ2-1	CASSQVLGQVAKFF	TGCGCCAGCAGCCAAGTTCTGGGTCAGGTAGCTAAGTTCTTC
-	TRBV7-7	-	TRBJ2-2	CASSLYGDGTGELFF	TGTGCCAGCAGCTTATACGGGGATGGGACCGGGGAGCTGTTTTTT
TRBD1	TRBV6-2/TRBV6-3	-	TRBJ1-2	CASSTTGRSGYTF	TGTGCCAGCAGTACGACAGGGAGGAGTGGCTACACCTTC
-	TRBV6-5	-	TRBJ2-5	CASSHSLAETQYF	TGTGCCAGCAGTCACTCCCTAGCTGAGACCCAGTACTTC
-	TRBV4-1	once	TRBJ1-1	CASSLRGEAFF	TGCGCCAGCAGCTTGCGCGGGGAAGCTTTCTTT
-	TRBV6-5	-	TRBJ1-6	CASRDGHLPHSPLHF	TGTGCCAGCAGGGATGGACATCTCCCTCATTCACCCCTCCACTTT
-	TRBV5-6	-	TRBJ1-2	CASSYRVVYGYTF	TGTGCCAGCAGCTACCGGGTCGTCTATGGCTACACCTTC
TRBD1	TRBV5-8	-	TRBJ2-1	CASPQGVIRHNEQFF	TGTGCCAGTCCCCAGGGGGTTATTCGACACAATGAGCAGTTCTTC
TRBD2	TRBV29-1	-	TRBJ2-1	CSVAGLAGGSYNEQFF	TGCAGCGTCGCCGGACTAGCGGGGGGGTCCTACAATGAGCAGTTCTTC
-	TRBV4-1	-	TRBJ1-1	CASSQGGKVNTEAFF	TGCGCCAGCAGCCAGGGGGGAAAAGTGAACACTGAAGCTTTCTTT
TRBD2	TRBV5-6	-	TRBJ2-3	CASSLGGGVNTQYF	TGTGCCAGCAGCTTGGGCGGGGGGGTAAATACGCAGTATTTT
-	TRBV7-3	-	TRBJ1-2	CASSLTPNYGYTF	TGTGCCAGCAGCTTAACCCCAAACTATGGCTACACCTTC
-	TRBV6-6	-	TRBJ1-4	CASSSPQRREKLFF	TGTGCCAGCAGTTCCCCCCAGCGTCGGGAAAAACTGTTTTTT
TRBD1	TRBV7-2	-	TRBJ1-2	CASSPGQGGNYGYTF	TGTGCCAGCAGCCCGGGACAGGGGGGGAACTATGGCTACACCTTC
TRBD1	TRBV19	-	TRBJ1-3	CASSTGQGPPSNTIYF	TGTGCCAGTAGTACCGGACAGGGACCGCCATCAAACACCATATATTTT
TRBD2	TRBV3-1/TRBV3-2	-	TRBJ2-1	CASSRLAGNNEQFF	TGTGCCAGCAGCCGACTAGCGGGGAACAATGAGCAGTTCTTC
-	TRBV20-1	once	TRBJ2-5	CSGQHQETQYF	TGCAGTGGGCAACACCAAGAGACCCAGTACTTC
-	TRBV27	-	TRBJ1-4	CASSLRTHEKLFF	TGTGCCAGCAGTTTAAGGACTCATGAAAAACTGTTTTTT
TRBD1	TRBV27	-	TRBJ1-2	CASSWRGQGVYGYTF	TGTGCCAGCAGCTGGCGGGGACAGGGTGTCTATGGCTACACCTTC
-	TRBV5-8	-	TRBJ2-3	CASSPPGTYSTDTQYF	TGTGCCAGCAGTCCGCCTGGGACTTATAGCACAGATACGCAGTATTTT
-	TRBV3-1/TRBV3-2	-	TRBJ1-3	CASSQETGPGNTIYF	TGTGCCAGCAGCCAAGAGACAGGTCCTGGAAACACCATATATTTT
TRBD1	TRBV18	-	TRBJ1-4	CASSPGQGYGKLFF	TGTGCCAGCTCACCTGGACAGGGTTATGGAAAACTGTTTTTT
TRBD1	TRBV12-3/TRBV12-4	-	TRBJ1-2	CASRTGAYGYTF	TGTGCCAGCAGAACAGGGGCCTATGGCTACACCTTC
-	TRBV5-1	-	TRBJ1-2	CASSPGSRVGYTF	TGCGCCAGCAGCCCGGGGAGTCGTGTCGGCTACACCTTC
TRBD1	TRBV30	-	TRBJ1-1	CAWVGTGEPYTEAFF	TGTGCCTGGGTCGGGACAGGCGAACCTTACACTGAAGCTTTCTTT
-	TRBV6-5	few	TRBJ2-3	CASSLTDTQYF	TGTGCCAGCAGTCTTACAGATACGCAGTATTTT
-	TRBV5-1	-	TRBJ2-1	CASTPGDSFNYNEQFF	TGCGCCAGCACTCCAGGGGACTCCTTCAACTACAATGAGCAGTTCTTC